A selection of T cell receptor beta chains follows, all from one sample in a study of blood T cell repertoires in COVID-19. Produced via immunoSEQ multiplex PCR; TCRdb's table is partial and in-frame only. The table records more than 200,000 clones, about 85% of them present only once. Specimen: PBMCs or T cells enriched from blood (not recorded which). The receptors come from a man younger than 45 who had recovered from COVID-19. CDR3s leave out the opening cysteine and the closing phenylalanine or tryptophan. A D gene is named only where the DNA matches it firmly. Clone size is given for some rows only: seen once, a few or many times, or a class if the clone is expanded.

J gene: TRBJ2-2; V gene: TRBV2; clone size: few; D gene: TRBD2; CDR3 protein: ASRVGLAGGGELF
J gene: TRBJ1-3; V gene: TRBV7-8; clone size: NA; D gene: NA; CDR3 protein: ASSFHNLVRGNTIY
J gene: TRBJ2-5; V gene: TRBV7-2; clone size: NA; D gene: NA; CDR3 protein: ASSPGSQETQY
J gene: TRBJ1-5; V gene: TRBV10-3; clone size: NA; D gene: TRBD1; CDR3 protein: ATGGGWIGNQPQH
J gene: TRBJ1-3; V gene: TRBV7-8; clone size: NA; D gene: NA; CDR3 protein: ASSLARDTIY
J gene: TRBJ2-2; V gene: TRBV6-2/TRBV6-3; clone size: NA; D gene: NA; CDR3 protein: ASSNTRVGTGELF
J gene: TRBJ2-5; V gene: TRBV18; clone size: NA; D gene: TRBD2; CDR3 protein: ASSTALASKETQY
J gene: TRBJ2-7; V gene: TRBV10-1; clone size: NA; D gene: NA; CDR3 protein: ASSGGYEQY
J gene: TRBJ1-6; V gene: TRBV12-3/TRBV12-4; clone size: NA; D gene: NA; CDR3 protein: ASSLAQSPLH
J gene: TRBJ1-2; V gene: TRBV6-6; clone size: NA; D gene: TRBD1; CDR3 protein: ASSSTGSYGYT
J gene: TRBJ1-2; V gene: TRBV2; clone size: NA; D gene: NA; CDR3 protein: ASSRSYRDGYT
J gene: TRBJ2-3; V gene: TRBV28; clone size: NA; D gene: TRBD2; CDR3 protein: ASRGAGELDTQY
J gene: TRBJ2-5; V gene: TRBV18; clone size: NA; D gene: TRBD2; CDR3 protein: ASSPPGLAEETQY
J gene: TRBJ1-5; V gene: TRBV7-9; clone size: once; D gene: NA; CDR3 protein: ASSLLEDQPQH
J gene: TRBJ1-4; V gene: TRBV5-1; clone size: NA; D gene: NA; CDR3 protein: ASSLNQGEKLF
J gene: TRBJ2-5; V gene: TRBV7-2; clone size: many; D gene: TRBD1; CDR3 protein: ASSSRGQGAGETQY
J gene: TRBJ2-3; V gene: TRBV24-1; clone size: NA; D gene: TRBD1; CDR3 protein: ATRPGTGETDTQY
J gene: TRBJ2-3; V gene: TRBV6-5; clone size: NA; D gene: TRBD2; CDR3 protein: ASSYSSGASTDTQY
J gene: TRBJ1-3; V gene: TRBV5-4; clone size: NA; D gene: TRBD1; CDR3 protein: ASSLDRSGTIY
J gene: TRBJ2-7; V gene: TRBV29-1; clone size: NA; D gene: TRBD2; CDR3 protein: SVEDLGRAGEQY
J gene: TRBJ2-5; V gene: TRBV4-2; clone size: NA; D gene: TRBD2; CDR3 protein: ASSQPGGGASETQY
J gene: TRBJ1-3; V gene: TRBV5-4; clone size: NA; D gene: TRBD1; CDR3 protein: ASSPGQGSSGNTIY
J gene: TRBJ1-2; V gene: TRBV5-4; clone size: once; D gene: NA; CDR3 protein: ASKQTGSLTIYGYT
J gene: TRBJ1-3; V gene: TRBV7-8; clone size: NA; D gene: NA; CDR3 protein: ASTPTRSGNTIY
J gene: TRBJ2-4; V gene: TRBV12-5; clone size: NA; D gene: TRBD1; CDR3 protein: ASGRTGGKANKNIQY
J gene: TRBJ2-7; V gene: TRBV5-1; clone size: NA; D gene: NA; CDR3 protein: ASSLTRTELSYEQY
J gene: TRBJ2-1; V gene: TRBV5-1; clone size: NA; D gene: TRBD2; CDR3 protein: ASSFSGVASGRVDEQF
J gene: TRBJ2-1; V gene: TRBV7-6; clone size: NA; D gene: TRBD2; CDR3 protein: ASSILAPTSGGFNEQF
J gene: TRBJ2-2; V gene: TRBV4-2; clone size: NA; D gene: NA; CDR3 protein: ASARGQNTGELF
J gene: TRBJ1-2; V gene: TRBV9; clone size: NA; D gene: NA; CDR3 protein: ASSVVGDPGRHGYT
J gene: TRBJ1-6; V gene: TRBV19; clone size: once; D gene: NA; CDR3 protein: ASSTGNNSPLH
J gene: TRBJ1-2; V gene: TRBV29-1; clone size: NA; D gene: TRBD1; CDR3 protein: SGGQGVNT
J gene: TRBJ2-7; V gene: TRBV28; clone size: NA; D gene: TRBD1; CDR3 protein: ASKGGGTGTYEQY
J gene: TRBJ1-5; V gene: TRBV5-5; clone size: once; D gene: NA; CDR3 protein: ASSLAGAGNQPQH
J gene: TRBJ2-1; V gene: TRBV24-1; clone size: NA; D gene: TRBD2; CDR3 protein: ATSDPGGVQDYNEQF
J gene: TRBJ2-7; V gene: TRBV2; clone size: NA; D gene: NA; CDR3 protein: ASKPPPGFYEQY
J gene: TRBJ1-2; V gene: TRBV30; clone size: NA; D gene: NA; CDR3 protein: AWSRSRASGYT
J gene: TRBJ1-5; V gene: TRBV30; clone size: once; D gene: NA; CDR3 protein: AWNRVLGQPQH
J gene: TRBJ1-2; V gene: TRBV28; clone size: NA; D gene: NA; CDR3 protein: ASSRPDRTNYGYT
J gene: TRBJ2-7; V gene: TRBV5-1; clone size: NA; D gene: TRBD1; CDR3 protein: ASSLGQGVYEQY
J gene: TRBJ1-6; V gene: TRBV3-1/TRBV3-2; clone size: NA; D gene: TRBD1; CDR3 protein: ASSSGTAPYNSPLH
J gene: TRBJ1-4; V gene: TRBV18; clone size: NA; D gene: NA; CDR3 protein: ASSRSEATNEKLF
J gene: TRBJ2-1; V gene: TRBV10-3; clone size: NA; D gene: TRBD1; CDR3 protein: AISRDSSYNEQF
J gene: TRBJ1-4; V gene: TRBV9; clone size: NA; D gene: NA; CDR3 protein: ASSAKPQMNEKLF
J gene: TRBJ2-2; V gene: TRBV3-1/TRBV3-2; clone size: NA; D gene: TRBD2; CDR3 protein: ASSGLAGTGELF
J gene: TRBJ1-2; V gene: TRBV28; clone size: once; D gene: NA; CDR3 protein: ASSLTRGYHGYT